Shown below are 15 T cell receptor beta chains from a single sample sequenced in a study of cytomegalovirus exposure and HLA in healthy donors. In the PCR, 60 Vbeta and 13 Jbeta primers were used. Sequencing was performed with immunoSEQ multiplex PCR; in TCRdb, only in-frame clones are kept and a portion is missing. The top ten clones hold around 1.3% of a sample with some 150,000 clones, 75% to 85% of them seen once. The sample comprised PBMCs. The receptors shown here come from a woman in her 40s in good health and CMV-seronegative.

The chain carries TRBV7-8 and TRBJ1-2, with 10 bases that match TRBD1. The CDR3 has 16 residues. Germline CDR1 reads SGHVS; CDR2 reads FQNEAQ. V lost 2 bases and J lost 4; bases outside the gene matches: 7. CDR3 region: CASSLLGRTGGYGYTF. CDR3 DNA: TGTGCCAGCAGCTTATTAGGGAGGACAGGGGGCTATGGCTACACCTTC.

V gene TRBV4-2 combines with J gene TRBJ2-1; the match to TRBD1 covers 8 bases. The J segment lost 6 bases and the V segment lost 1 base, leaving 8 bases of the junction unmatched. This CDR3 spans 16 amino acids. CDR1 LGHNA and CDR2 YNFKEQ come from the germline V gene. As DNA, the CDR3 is TGTGCCAGCAGCCAAGGGTTAGGACAGGGAATCAATGAGCAGTTCTTC. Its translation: CASSQGLGQGINEQFF.

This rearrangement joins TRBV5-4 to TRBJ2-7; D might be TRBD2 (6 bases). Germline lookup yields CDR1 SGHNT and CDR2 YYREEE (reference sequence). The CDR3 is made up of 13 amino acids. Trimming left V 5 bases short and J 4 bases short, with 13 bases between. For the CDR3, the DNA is TGTGCCAGCAGTCCAACCGGGGGTTACGAGCAGTACTTC. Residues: CASSPTGGYEQYF.

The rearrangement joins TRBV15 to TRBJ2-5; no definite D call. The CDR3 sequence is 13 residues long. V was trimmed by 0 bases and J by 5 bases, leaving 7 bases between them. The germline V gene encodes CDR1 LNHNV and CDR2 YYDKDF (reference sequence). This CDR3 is CATSRDEKETQYF. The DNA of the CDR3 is TGTGCCACCAGCAGAGATGAGAAGGAGACCCAGTACTTC.

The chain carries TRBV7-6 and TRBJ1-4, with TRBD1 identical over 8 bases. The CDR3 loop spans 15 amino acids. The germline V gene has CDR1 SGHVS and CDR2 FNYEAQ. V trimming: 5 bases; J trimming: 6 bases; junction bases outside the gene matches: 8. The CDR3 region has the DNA TGTGCCAGCAGCCTGGGACAGGATAGAGATGAAAAACTGTTTTTT. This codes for CASSLGQDRDEKLFF.

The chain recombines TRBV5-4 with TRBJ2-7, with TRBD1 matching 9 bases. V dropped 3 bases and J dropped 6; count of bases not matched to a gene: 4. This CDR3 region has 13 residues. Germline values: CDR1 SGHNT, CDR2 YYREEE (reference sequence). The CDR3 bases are TGTGCCAGCAGCTGGGACAGGGTCGGCGAGCAGTACTTC. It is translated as CASSWDRVGEQYF.

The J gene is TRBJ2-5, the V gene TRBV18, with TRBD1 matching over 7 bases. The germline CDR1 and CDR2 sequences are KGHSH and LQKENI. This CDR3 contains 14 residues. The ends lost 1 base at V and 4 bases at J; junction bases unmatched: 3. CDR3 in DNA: TGTGCCAGCTCACCACAGGGACAGAGAGAGACCCAGTACTTC. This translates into CASSPQGQRETQYF.

The CDR3 DNA follows: TGTGCCAGCACCCCTGTGGGGGGTTTTCTTAGCAATCAGCCCCAGCATTTT. Encoded protein: CASTPVGGFLSNQPQHF. V usage is TRBV27 and J usage is TRBJ1-5; D is perhaps TRBD1 (5 bases). The CDR3 is made up of 17 amino acids. V was clipped by 7 bases and J by 0 bases, with 19 bases between them. CDR1 is MNHEY, CDR2 SMNVEV, per germline (reference sequence).

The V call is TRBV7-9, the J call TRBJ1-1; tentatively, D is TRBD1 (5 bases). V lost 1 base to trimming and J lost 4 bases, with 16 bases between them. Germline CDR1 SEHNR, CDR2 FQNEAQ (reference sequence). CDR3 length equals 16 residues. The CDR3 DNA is TGTGCCAGCAGCTTAGTCCTCGGCAGGGTATCCACTGAAGCTTTCTTT. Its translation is CASSLVLGRVSTEAFF.

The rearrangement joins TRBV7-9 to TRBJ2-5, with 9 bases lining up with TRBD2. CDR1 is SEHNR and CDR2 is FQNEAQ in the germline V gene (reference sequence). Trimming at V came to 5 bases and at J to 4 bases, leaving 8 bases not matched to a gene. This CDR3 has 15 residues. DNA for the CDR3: TGTGCCAGCAGCCCACCCGGGCGGGGGGGAGAGACCCAGTACTTC. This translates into CASSPPGRGGETQYF.

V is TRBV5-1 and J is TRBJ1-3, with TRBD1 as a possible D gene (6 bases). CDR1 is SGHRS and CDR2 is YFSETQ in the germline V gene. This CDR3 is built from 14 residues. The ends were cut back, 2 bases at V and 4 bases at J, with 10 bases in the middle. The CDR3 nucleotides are TGCGCCAGCAGCTTTACGGGACAAGGAAACACCATATATTTT. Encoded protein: CASSFTGQGNTIYF.

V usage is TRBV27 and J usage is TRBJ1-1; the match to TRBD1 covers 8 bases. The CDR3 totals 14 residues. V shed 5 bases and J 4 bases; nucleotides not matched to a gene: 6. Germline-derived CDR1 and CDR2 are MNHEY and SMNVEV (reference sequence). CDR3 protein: CASSQRTGTTEAFF. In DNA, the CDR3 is TGTGCCAGCAGTCAACGGACAGGGACCACTGAAGCTTTCTTT.

The CDR3 nucleotides read TGTGCCAGCAGCTTAGCCCAGGGGCCGGACACTGAAGCTTTCTTT. Its protein is CASSLAQGPDTEAFF. The V gene is TRBV7-9, the J gene TRBJ1-1; D may be TRBD1 (6 bases). Per the germline V gene, CDR1 is SEHNR and CDR2 is FQNEAQ (reference sequence). The CDR3 sequence is 15 residues long. Trimming stripped 0 bases from V and 3 bases from J, with 11 bases between.

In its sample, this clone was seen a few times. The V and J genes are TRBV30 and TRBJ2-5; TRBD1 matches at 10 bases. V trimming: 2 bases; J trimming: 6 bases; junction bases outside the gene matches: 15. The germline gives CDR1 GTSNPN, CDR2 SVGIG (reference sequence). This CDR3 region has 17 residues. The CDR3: CAWSPRPGQGTVQTQYF. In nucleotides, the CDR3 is TGTGCCTGGAGTCCACGACCGGGACAGGGGACGGTACAGACCCAGTACTTC.

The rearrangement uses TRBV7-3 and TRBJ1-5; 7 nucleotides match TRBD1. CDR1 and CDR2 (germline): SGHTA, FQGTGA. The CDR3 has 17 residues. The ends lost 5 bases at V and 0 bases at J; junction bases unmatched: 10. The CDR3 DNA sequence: TGTGCCAGCAGCACCGACAGGGAGAGCTATAGCAATCAGCCCCAGCATTTT. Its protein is CASSTDRESYSNQPQHF.